Listed below are T cell receptor beta chains from one sample, sequenced in a study of blood T cell repertoires in COVID-19. The table came from immunoSEQ multiplex PCR; TCRdb's copy has only in-frame clones and leaves some out. The sample lists roughly 120,000 clones; 70% to 85% were seen once. Sample: peripheral blood. The receptor source for this set is an older woman with acute or convalescent COVID-19. Each CDR3 is given with its conserved first and last residue. Fields, in order: D gene, V gene, J gene, CDR3 protein. A D gene is named only where the DNA matches it firmly.

D gene: .
V gene: TRBV6-2/TRBV6-3
J gene: TRBJ2-5
CDR3 protein: CASSRLVGETQYF

D gene: TRBD1
V gene: TRBV5-8
J gene: TRBJ2-5
CDR3 protein: CASRAGQVIQETQYF

D gene: .
V gene: TRBV5-4
J gene: TRBJ2-3
CDR3 protein: CAYRGRDTDTQYF

D gene: .
V gene: TRBV2
J gene: TRBJ1-2
CDR3 protein: CASSEIGTPSNYGYTF

D gene: .
V gene: TRBV4-1
J gene: TRBJ1-2
CDR3 protein: CASSQDNRQKDYGYTF

D gene: .
V gene: TRBV3-1/TRBV3-2
J gene: TRBJ2-3
CDR3 protein: CASSPGFRVTDTQYF

D gene: TRBD1
V gene: TRBV6-5
J gene: TRBJ1-5
CDR3 protein: CASSRTGNNQPQHF

D gene: .
V gene: TRBV2
J gene: TRBJ1-1
CDR3 protein: CASSTGGRVGTEAFF

D gene: .
V gene: TRBV19
J gene: TRBJ1-2
CDR3 protein: CASSTISGGGYGYTF

D gene: .
V gene: TRBV5-1
J gene: TRBJ1-4
CDR3 protein: CASSSGQLDEKLFF